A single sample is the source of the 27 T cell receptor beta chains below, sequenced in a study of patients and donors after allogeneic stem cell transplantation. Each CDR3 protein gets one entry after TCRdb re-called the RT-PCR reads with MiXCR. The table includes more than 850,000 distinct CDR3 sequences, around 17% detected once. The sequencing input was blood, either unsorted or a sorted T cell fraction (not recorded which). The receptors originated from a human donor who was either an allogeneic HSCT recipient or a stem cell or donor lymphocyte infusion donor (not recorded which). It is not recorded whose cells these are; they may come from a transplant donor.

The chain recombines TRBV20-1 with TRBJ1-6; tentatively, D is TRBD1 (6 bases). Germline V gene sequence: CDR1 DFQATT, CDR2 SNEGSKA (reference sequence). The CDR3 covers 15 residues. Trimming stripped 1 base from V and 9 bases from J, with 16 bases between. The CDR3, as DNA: TGCAGTGCTAGAGTGCGGGGGGCTCCAAGTTCACCCCTCCACTTT. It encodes CSARVRGAPSSPLHF.

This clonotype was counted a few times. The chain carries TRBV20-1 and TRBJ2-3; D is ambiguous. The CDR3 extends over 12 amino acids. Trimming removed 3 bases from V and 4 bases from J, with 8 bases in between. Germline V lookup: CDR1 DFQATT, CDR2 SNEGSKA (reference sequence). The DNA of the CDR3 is TGCAGTGCTAGCGCTTGGGCAGATACGCAGTATTTT. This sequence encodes CSASAWADTQYF.

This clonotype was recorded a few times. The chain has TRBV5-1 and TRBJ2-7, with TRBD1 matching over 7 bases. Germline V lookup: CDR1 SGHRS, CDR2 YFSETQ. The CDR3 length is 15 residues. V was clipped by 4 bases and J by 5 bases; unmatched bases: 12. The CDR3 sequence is CASSLGAKQGHEQYF. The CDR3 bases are TGCGCCAGCAGCCTCGGGGCCAAACAGGGGCACGAGCAGTACTTC.

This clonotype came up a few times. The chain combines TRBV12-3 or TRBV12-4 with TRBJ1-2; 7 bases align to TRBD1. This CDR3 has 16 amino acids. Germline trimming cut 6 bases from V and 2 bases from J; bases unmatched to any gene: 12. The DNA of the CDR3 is TGTGCCAGCAGCGCCACCCTACAGGGGCGCAACTATGGCTACACCTTC. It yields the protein CASSATLQGRNYGYTF.

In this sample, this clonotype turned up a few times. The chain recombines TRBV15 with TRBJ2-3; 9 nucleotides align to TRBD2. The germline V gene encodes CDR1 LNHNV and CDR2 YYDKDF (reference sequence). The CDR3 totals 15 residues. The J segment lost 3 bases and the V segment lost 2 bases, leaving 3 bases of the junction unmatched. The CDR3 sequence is CATSRTSGFTDTQYF. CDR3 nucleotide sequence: TGTGCCACCAGCAGAACTAGCGGGTTTACAGATACGCAGTATTTT.

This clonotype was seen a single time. The CDR3, as DNA: TGTGCCAGCAGTCCACGTGGGAAGGGGAACACTGAAGCTTTCTTT. This translates into CASSPRGKGNTEAFF. V and J are TRBV12-3 or TRBV12-4 and TRBJ1-1; D is undetermined. The CDR3 runs 15 residues. V lost 5 bases and J lost 1, with 14 bases in between.

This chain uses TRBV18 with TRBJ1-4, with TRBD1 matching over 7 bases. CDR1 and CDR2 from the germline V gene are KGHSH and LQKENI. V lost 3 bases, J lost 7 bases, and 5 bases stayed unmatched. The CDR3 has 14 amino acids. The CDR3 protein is CASSPLTGLEKLFF. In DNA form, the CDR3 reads TGTGCCAGCTCACCTCTGACAGGGCTTGAAAAACTGTTTTTT.

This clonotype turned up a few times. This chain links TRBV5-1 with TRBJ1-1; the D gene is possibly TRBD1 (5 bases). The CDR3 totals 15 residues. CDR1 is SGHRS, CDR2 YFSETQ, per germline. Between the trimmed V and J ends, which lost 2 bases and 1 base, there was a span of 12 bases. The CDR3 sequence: CASSFERGANTEAFF. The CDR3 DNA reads TGCGCCAGCAGCTTTGAGAGGGGTGCGAACACTGAAGCTTTCTTT.

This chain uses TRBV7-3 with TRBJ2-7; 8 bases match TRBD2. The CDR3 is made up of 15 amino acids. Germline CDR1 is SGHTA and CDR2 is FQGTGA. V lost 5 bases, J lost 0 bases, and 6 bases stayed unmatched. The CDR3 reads CASSPQRGNSYEQYF. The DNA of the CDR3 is TGTGCCAGCAGCCCACAGCGGGGGAACTCCTACGAGCAGTACTTC.

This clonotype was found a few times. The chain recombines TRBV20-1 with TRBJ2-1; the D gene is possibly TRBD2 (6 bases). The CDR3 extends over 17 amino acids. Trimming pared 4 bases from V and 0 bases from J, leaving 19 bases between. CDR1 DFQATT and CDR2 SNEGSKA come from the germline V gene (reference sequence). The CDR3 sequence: CSAIWRETLVSYNEQFF. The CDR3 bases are TGCAGTGCTATTTGGAGGGAAACCCTCGTCTCCTACAATGAGCAGTTCTTC.

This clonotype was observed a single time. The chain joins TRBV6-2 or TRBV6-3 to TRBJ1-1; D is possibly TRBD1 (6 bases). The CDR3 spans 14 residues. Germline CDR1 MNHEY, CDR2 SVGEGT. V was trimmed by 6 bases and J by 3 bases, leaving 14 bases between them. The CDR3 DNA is TGTGCCAGCAGCCCCAGGGGAGCTGACACTGAAGCTTTCTTT. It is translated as CASSPRGADTEAFF.

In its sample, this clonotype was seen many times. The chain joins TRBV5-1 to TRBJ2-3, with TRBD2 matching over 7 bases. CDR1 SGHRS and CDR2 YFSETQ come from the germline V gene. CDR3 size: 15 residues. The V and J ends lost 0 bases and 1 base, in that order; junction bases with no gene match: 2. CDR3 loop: CASSLGGGGTDTQYF. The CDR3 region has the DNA TGCGCCAGCAGCTTGGGCGGGGGAGGCACAGATACGCAGTATTTT.

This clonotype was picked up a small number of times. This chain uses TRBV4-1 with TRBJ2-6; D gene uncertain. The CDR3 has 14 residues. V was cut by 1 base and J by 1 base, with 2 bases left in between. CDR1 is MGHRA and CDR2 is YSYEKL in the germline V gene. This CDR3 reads CASSQVSGANVLTF. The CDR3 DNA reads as TGCGCCAGCAGCCAAGTATCTGGGGCCAACGTCCTGACTTTC.

The CDR3 loop is CASSAFSAKIYEQYF. In DNA form, the CDR3 reads TGTGCCAGCAGCGCCTTTTCGGCAAAGATCTACGAGCAGTACTTC. The chain is built from TRBV7-9 and TRBJ2-7; D is unclear. Germline V CDR1 and CDR2: SEHNR, FQNEAQ (reference sequence). The length of the CDR3 is 15 residues. V was pared by 5 bases and J by 3 bases, with 17 bases between.

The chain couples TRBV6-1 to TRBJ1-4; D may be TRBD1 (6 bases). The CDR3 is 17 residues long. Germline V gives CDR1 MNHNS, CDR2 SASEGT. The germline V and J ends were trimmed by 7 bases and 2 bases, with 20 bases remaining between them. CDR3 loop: CASTARGDLLTNEKLFF. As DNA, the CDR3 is TGTGCCAGCACAGCCAGGGGTGACCTCCTCACTAATGAAAAACTGTTTTTT.

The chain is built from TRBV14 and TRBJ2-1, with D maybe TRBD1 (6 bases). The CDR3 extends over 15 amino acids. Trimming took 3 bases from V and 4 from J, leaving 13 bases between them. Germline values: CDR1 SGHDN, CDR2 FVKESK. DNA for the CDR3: TGTGCCAGCAGCCAGACCCGGGACATTTACAATGAGCAGTTCTTC. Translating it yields CASSQTRDIYNEQFF. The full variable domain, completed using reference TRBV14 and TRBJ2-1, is EAGVTQFPSHSVIEKGQTVTLRCDPISGHDNLYWYRRVMGKEIKFLLHFVKESKQDESGMPNNRFLAERTGGTYSTLKVQPAELEDSGVYFCASSQTRDIYNEQFFGPGTRLTVL.

The CDR3 region is CSARDFLKNTGELFF. Here the CDR3 DNA reads TGCAGTGCTAGGGACTTTCTTAAGAACACCGGGGAGCTGTTTTTT. The chain is built from TRBV20-1 and TRBJ2-2; D might be TRBD2 (5 bases). CDR1 and CDR2 from the germline V gene are DFQATT and SNEGSKA (reference sequence). The CDR3 contains 15 residues. The germline V and J ends were trimmed by 3 bases and 1 base, with 12 bases remaining between them.

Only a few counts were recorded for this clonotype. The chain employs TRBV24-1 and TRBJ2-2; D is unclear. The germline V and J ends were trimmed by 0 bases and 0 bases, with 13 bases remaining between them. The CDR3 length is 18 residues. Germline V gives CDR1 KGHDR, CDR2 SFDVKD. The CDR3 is CATSDLHGNLSNTGELFF. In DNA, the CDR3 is TGTGCCACCAGTGATTTGCACGGAAACCTTTCGAACACCGGGGAGCTGTTTTTT.

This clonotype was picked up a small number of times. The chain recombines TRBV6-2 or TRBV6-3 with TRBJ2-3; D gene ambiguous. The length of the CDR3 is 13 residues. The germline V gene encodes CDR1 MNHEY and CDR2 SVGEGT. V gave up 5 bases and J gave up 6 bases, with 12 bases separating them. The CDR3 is CASSPDRLDTQYF. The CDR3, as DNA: TGTGCCAGCAGTCCCGACCGCCTGGATACGCAGTATTTT.

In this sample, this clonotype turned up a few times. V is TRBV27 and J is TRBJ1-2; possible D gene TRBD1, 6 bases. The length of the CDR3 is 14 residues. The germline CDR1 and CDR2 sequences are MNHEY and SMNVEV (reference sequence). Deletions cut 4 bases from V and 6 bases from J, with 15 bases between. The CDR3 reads CASSSPQGSNGYTF. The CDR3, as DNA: TGTGCCAGCAGTTCCCCTCAGGGGAGTAATGGCTACACCTTC.

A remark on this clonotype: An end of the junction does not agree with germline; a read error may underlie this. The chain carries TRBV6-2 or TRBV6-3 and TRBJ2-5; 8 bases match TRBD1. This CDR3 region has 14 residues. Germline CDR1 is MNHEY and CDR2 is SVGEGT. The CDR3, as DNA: TGTGCCAGCAGCCGGACAGGGACCCAAGGGACCCAGTACTTC. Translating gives CASSRTGTQGTQYF.

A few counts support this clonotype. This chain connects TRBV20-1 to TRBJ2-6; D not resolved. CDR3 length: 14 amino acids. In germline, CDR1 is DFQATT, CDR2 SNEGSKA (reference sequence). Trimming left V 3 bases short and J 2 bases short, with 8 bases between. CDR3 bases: TGCAGTGCTAGGTGGAGTCCTGGGGCCAACGTCCTGACTTTC. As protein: CSARWSPGANVLTF.

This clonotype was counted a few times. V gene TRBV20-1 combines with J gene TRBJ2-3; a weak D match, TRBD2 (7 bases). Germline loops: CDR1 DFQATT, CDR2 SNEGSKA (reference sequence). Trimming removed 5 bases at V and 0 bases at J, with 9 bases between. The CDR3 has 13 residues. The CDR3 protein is CSARGASTDTQYF. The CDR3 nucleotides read TGCAGTGCTCGGGGGGCAAGCACAGATACGCAGTATTTT.

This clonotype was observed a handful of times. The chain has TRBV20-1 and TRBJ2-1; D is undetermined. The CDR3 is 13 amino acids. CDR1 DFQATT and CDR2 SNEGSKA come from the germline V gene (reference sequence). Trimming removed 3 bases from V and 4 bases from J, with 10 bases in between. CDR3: CSASPRNYNEQFF. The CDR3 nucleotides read TGCAGTGCTAGTCCCAGGAATTACAATGAGCAGTTCTTC.

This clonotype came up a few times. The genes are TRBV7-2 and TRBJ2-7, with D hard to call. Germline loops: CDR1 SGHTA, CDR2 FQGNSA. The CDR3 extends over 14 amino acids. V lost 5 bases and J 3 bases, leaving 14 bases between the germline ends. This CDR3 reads CASSRRTDRYEQYF. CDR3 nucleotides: TGTGCCAGCAGCCGGAGAACGGACCGCTACGAGCAGTACTTC. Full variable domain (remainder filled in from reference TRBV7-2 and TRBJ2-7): GAGVSQSPSNKVTEKGKDVELRCDPISGHTALYWYRQSLGQGLEFLIYFQGNSAPDKSGLPSDRFSAERTGGSVSTLTIQRTQQEDSAVYLCASSRRTDRYEQYFGPGTRLTVT.

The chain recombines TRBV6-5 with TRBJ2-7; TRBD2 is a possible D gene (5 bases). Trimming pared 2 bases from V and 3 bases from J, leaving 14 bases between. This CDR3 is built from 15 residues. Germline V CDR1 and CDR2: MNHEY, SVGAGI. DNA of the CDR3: TGTGCCAGCAGTTACCCCCAGGACTCCTACTACGAGCAGTACTTC. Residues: CASSYPQDSYYEQYF.

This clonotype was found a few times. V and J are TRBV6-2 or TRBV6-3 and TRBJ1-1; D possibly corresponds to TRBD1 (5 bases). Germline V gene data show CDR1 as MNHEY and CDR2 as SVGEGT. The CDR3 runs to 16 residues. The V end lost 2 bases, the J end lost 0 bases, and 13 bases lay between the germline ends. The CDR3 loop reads CASSYRGRKMNTEAFF. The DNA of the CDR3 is TGTGCCAGCAGTTACAGGGGACGGAAGATGAACACTGAAGCTTTCTTT.